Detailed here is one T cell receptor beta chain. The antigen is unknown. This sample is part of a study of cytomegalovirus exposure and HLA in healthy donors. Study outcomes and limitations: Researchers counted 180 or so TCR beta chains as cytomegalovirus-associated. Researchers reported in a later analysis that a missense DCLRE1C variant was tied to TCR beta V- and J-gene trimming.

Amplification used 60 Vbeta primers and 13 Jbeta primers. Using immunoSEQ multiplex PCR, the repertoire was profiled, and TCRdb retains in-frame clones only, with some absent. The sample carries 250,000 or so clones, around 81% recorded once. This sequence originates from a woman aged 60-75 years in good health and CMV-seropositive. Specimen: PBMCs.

CDR3 loop: CASGGQSGNTIYF. CDR3 nucleotide sequence: TGTGCCAGCGGGGGACAGTCGGGAAACACCATATATTTT. The chain combines TRBV28 with TRBJ1-3, with TRBD1 matching 7 bases. Germline lookup yields CDR1 MDHEN and CDR2 SYDVKM. The J segment lost 4 bases and the V segment lost 8 bases, leaving 5 bases of the junction unmatched. CDR3 length: 13 amino acids.